The 31 T cell receptor beta chains below were found in one sample sequenced in a study of cytomegalovirus exposure and HLA in healthy donors. The PCR employed 60 Vbeta primers together with 13 Jbeta primers. The assay was immunoSEQ multiplex PCR, and TCRdb's table has in-frame clones only and misses some. The sample contains roughly 150,000 clones, more than 65% of which appear only once. The specimen was PBMCs. The receptors were sampled from a man aged 30 to 39 in good health and CMV-seronegative.

The rearrangement uses TRBV7-9 and TRBJ1-3; 7 bases are a match to TRBD1. The length of the CDR3 is 15 residues. With 5 bases clipped from V and 4 bases from J, the junction kept 8 bases outside the gene matches. CDR1 SEHNR and CDR2 FQNEAQ come from the germline V gene (reference sequence). CDR3 region: CASSKQGTSGNTIYF. In nucleotides, the CDR3 is TGTGCCAGCAGCAAACAGGGGACGAGCGGAAACACCATATATTTT. Together with reference TRBV7-9 and TRBJ1-3, the CDR3 gives the full variable domain: DTGVSQNPRHKITKRGQNVTFRCDPISEHNRLYWYRQTLGQGPEFLTYFQNEAQLEKSRLLSDRFSAERPKGSFSTLEIQRTEQGDSAMYLCASSKQGTSGNTIYFGEGSWLTVV.

The gene calls are TRBV28 and TRBJ1-5, with a possible D match to TRBD1 (6 bases). The CDR3 totals 19 residues. Per the germline V gene, CDR1 is MDHEN and CDR2 is SYDVKM. The V and J ends lost 1 base and 0 bases respectively, with 19 bases between them. The CDR3 bases are TGTGCCAGCAGTTTATTGGGTGGGGAGGGGGTGAATAGCAATCAGCCCCAGCATTTT. Translated, it gives CASSLLGGEGVNSNQPQHF.

The rearrangement uses TRBV28 and TRBJ1-5, with TRBD1 as a possible D gene (5 bases). Germline CDR1 and CDR2: MDHEN and SYDVKM. V was shortened by 11 bases and J by 2 bases, with 16 bases between the two germline ends. CDR3 length equals 14 residues. The chain's CDR3 is CAHGRGIGNQPQHF. As DNA, the CDR3 is TGTGCCCACGGAAGGGGAATTGGCAATCAGCCCCAGCATTTT.

This clone was counted once. The chain recombines TRBV10-2 with TRBJ2-5; tentatively, D is TRBD1 (6 bases). The V end was cut by 2 bases, the J end by 5 bases, with 15 bases between. This CDR3 contains 15 residues. CDR1 and CDR2 (germline): WSHSY, SAAADI. The CDR3 protein is CASSEIRGFRETQYF. In DNA form, the CDR3 reads TGCGCCAGCAGTGAGATCAGGGGCTTTCGGGAGACCCAGTACTTC.

V gene TRBV15 combines with J gene TRBJ2-3, with unresolved D. The V and J ends lost 0 bases and 5 bases respectively, with 9 bases between them. Germline V gene sequence: CDR1 LNHNV, CDR2 YYDKDF (reference sequence). The CDR3 consists of 14 residues. The chain's CDR3 is CATSRDRFGDTQYF. The CDR3 nucleotides are TGTGCCACCAGCAGAGACAGGTTTGGAGATACGCAGTATTTT. Looking up the rest from reference TRBV15 and TRBJ2-3 gives the full variable domain: DAMVIQNPRYQVTQFGKPVTLSCSQTLNHNVMYWYQQKSSQAPKLLFHYYDKDFNNEADTPDNFQSRRPNTSFCFLDIRSPGLGDTAMYLCATSRDRFGDTQYFGPGTRLTVL.

This clone was seen once. Germline and junction disagree at one end, which may indicate a read error. The sample carries other DNA sequences with the same CDR3. This chain uses TRBV10-3 with TRBJ2-7, with a tentative D call TRBD1 (6 bases). The CDR3 loop spans 13 amino acids. Germline lookup yields CDR1 ENHRY and CDR2 SYGVKD. The CDR3 nucleotides are TGCGCCATCAGGGTGGACAGCTCCTACGAGCAGTACTTC. Translating gives CAIRVDSSYEQYF.

V is TRBV10-3 and J is TRBJ1-4; D is perhaps TRBD1 (5 bases). The CDR3 covers 13 residues. Germline values: CDR1 ENHRY, CDR2 SYGVKD. Trimming removed 5 bases at V and 7 bases at J, with 11 bases between. The CDR3 reads CAISSRVSEKLFF. In DNA form, the CDR3 reads TGTGCCATCAGTAGCAGGGTGTCTGAAAAACTGTTTTTT.

The J gene is TRBJ2-2, the V gene TRBV19; the match to TRBD1 covers 9 bases. Trimming removed 5 bases from V and 0 bases from J; junction bases left unmatched: 10. The V gene's germline CDR1 is LNHDA and CDR2 SQIVND (reference sequence). The CDR3 extends over 18 amino acids. The CDR3 spells CASSVGQGGFANTGELFF. The CDR3 nucleotides read TGTGCCAGTAGTGTGGGACAGGGAGGCTTCGCGAACACCGGGGAGCTGTTTTTT.

The rearrangement joins TRBV7-2 to TRBJ1-1, with a tentative D call TRBD1 (5 bases). Germline V gene data show CDR1 as SGHTA and CDR2 as FQGNSA. The CDR3 runs 14 residues. The V end lost 5 bases, the J end lost 5 bases, and 15 bases lay between the germline ends. CDR3 nucleotides: TGTGCCAGCAGCCCACGCCGAACAGGTACTGAAGCTTTCTTT. Residues: CASSPRRTGTEAFF.

V and J are TRBV5-1 and TRBJ2-3; 7 bases map to TRBD1. Trimming cost V 4 bases and J 2 bases; bases outside gene matches: 13. Germline CDR1 SGHRS, CDR2 YFSETQ. The CDR3 totals 17 residues. CDR3 loop: CASSTAPDRSYTDTQYF. The CDR3 bases are TGCGCCAGCAGCACGGCCCCGGACAGGAGCTACACAGATACGCAGTATTTT.

This chain joins TRBV7-2 and TRBJ1-2, with D unclear. This CDR3 has 14 amino acids. With 6 bases removed from V and 5 bases from J, the gap between germline ends came to 16 bases. Germline V lookup: CDR1 SGHTA, CDR2 FQGNSA. CDR3 sequence (DNA): TGTGCCAGCAGTGAGCGTAGCGATCTGTATGGCTACACCTTC. Translating gives CASSERSDLYGYTF.

The chain employs TRBV11-3 and TRBJ2-5, with 10 bases fitting TRBD2. Trimming at V came to 7 bases and at J to 5 bases, leaving 4 bases not matched to a gene. The CDR3 has 13 residues. CDR1 SGHNT and CDR2 YENEEA come from the germline V gene. The CDR3 is CASIAGGWETQYF. DNA for the CDR3: TGTGCCAGCATAGCGGGAGGTTGGGAGACCCAGTACTTC.

Only a few counts were recorded for this clone. This chain connects TRBV4-1 to TRBJ1-1; TRBD1 matches at 9 bases. The CDR3 totals 18 residues. In germline, CDR1 is MGHRA, CDR2 YSYEKL. The V segment lost 1 base and the J segment 5 bases; nucleotides outside the gene matches: 14. CDR3 coding DNA: TGCGCCAGCAGCCAAGTTTTCAATCACAGGGGGCTTAGAACTGAAGCTTTCTTT. The encoded protein is CASSQVFNHRGLRTEAFF.

The chain employs TRBV18 and TRBJ2-7; TRBD2 matches 11 bases. V shed 0 bases and J 0 bases; nucleotides not matched to a gene: 1. Germline V gene data show CDR1 as KGHSH and CDR2 as LQKENI. The CDR3 totals 16 residues. The CDR3 reads CASSPPGLAVSYEQYF. The CDR3, as DNA: TGTGCCAGCTCACCACCGGGACTAGCGGTCTCCTACGAGCAGTACTTC.

This clone was detected only once. V usage is TRBV28 and J usage is TRBJ1-1; unclear D gene. The CDR3 has 14 residues. Germline V gives CDR1 MDHEN, CDR2 SYDVKM. The V end was cut by 4 bases, the J end by 3 bases, with 12 bases between. The CDR3 sequence: CASSSAGSDTEAFF. Written as DNA, the CDR3 is TGTGCCAGCAGTTCGGCAGGTTCGGACACTGAAGCTTTCTTT.

Comment on this clone: This same CDR3 is encoded by further DNA sequences in the sample. The rearrangement links TRBV30 to TRBJ1-5; 10 bases agree with TRBD1. With 3 bases clipped from V and 6 bases from J, the junction kept 5 bases outside the gene matches. CDR1 is GTSNPN and CDR2 is SVGIG in the germline V gene (reference sequence). This CDR3 has 14 amino acids. Here the CDR3 reads CAWRDRGRGQPQHF. CDR3 DNA: TGTGCCTGGAGAGACAGGGGGCGAGGTCAGCCCCAGCATTTT.

The chain combines TRBV28 with TRBJ2-2, with 7 bases aligning to TRBD1. Trimming at V came to 8 bases and at J to 0 bases, leaving 3 bases not matched to a gene. Germline V gives CDR1 MDHEN, CDR2 SYDVKM. The CDR3 is 14 residues long. The CDR3 spells CASLDRTNTGELFF. The CDR3 coding sequence is TGTGCCAGCCTGGACAGGACGAACACCGGGGAGCTGTTTTTT.

This chain links TRBV27 with TRBJ1-6, with a tentative D call TRBD1 (5 bases). V was pared by 2 bases and J by 6 bases, with 11 bases between. This CDR3 is 15 amino acids long. CDR1 and CDR2 from the germline V gene are MNHEY and SMNVEV (reference sequence). The CDR3 DNA reads as TGTGCCAGCAGTTTAACAGGAGTTACTAATTCACCCCTCCACTTT. Translating gives CASSLTGVTNSPLHF.

Details on this clone: A far larger clone is off by one base, so a read error is likely. This rearrangement joins TRBV4-1 to TRBJ2-7; the match to TRBD1 covers 10 bases. The CDR3 contains 14 residues. V was clipped by 4 bases and J by 1 base; unmatched bases: 1. Germline loops: CDR1 MGHRA, CDR2 YSYEKL. The CDR3 region is CASSPGQGSYEQYF. DNA of the CDR3: TGCGCCAGCAGCCCGGGACAGGGGTCCTACGAGCAGTACTTC.

The V gene is TRBV27, the J gene TRBJ2-7; weak D call: TRBD2 (5 bases). The CDR3 has 13 residues. V lost 5 bases and J 3 bases, leaving 11 bases between the germline ends. Germline CDR1 is MNHEY and CDR2 is SMNVEV (reference sequence). Here the CDR3 DNA reads TGTGCCAGCAGTCGCTCAGACTACTACGAGCAGTACTTC. As protein: CASSRSDYYEQYF.

This rearrangement joins TRBV5-1 to TRBJ2-7, with 8 bases identical to TRBD2. This CDR3 has 14 amino acids. The germline V gene encodes CDR1 SGHRS and CDR2 YFSETQ. J lost 6 bases, V lost 0 bases, and 5 bases had no gene match. CDR3 sequence reads: CASSLGLAGVEQYF. The CDR3 DNA follows: TGCGCCAGCAGCTTGGGGCTAGCGGGTGTCGAGCAGTACTTC.

This clone was seen only once. This sequence joins TRBV5-1 and TRBJ2-7, with TRBD1 matching over 7 bases. The CDR3 loop spans 17 amino acids. The V and J ends lost 3 bases and 4 bases, in that order; junction bases with no gene match: 16. Germline V lookup: CDR1 SGHRS, CDR2 YFSETQ. The chain's CDR3 is CASSSTGNPLFGYEQYF. The CDR3 DNA follows: TGCGCCAGCAGCTCGACAGGGAACCCGCTGTTTGGTTACGAGCAGTACTTC.

V usage is TRBV28 and J usage is TRBJ2-4, with D maybe TRBD2 (5 bases). The CDR3 is made up of 16 amino acids. The germline CDR1 and CDR2 sequences are MDHEN and SYDVKM. The V and J ends lost 2 bases and 2 bases respectively, with 13 bases between them. The CDR3 loop reads CASSLISSGSKNIQYF. The CDR3, as DNA: TGTGCCAGCAGTTTAATCTCCTCGGGGTCCAAAAACATTCAGTACTTC.

The rearrangement uses TRBV10-3 and TRBJ2-3, with TRBD2 matching 12 bases. The ends lost 2 bases at V and 1 base at J; junction bases unmatched: 4. The CDR3 covers 17 residues. Germline V gene lookup returns CDR1 ENHRY and CDR2 SYGVKD. CDR3 in amino acids: CAISEARLAGGTDTQYF. The DNA of the CDR3 is TGTGCCATCAGTGAGGCTCGACTAGCGGGAGGCACAGATACGCAGTATTTT.

This clone was seen a few times. The V call is TRBV5-6, the J call TRBJ2-1; TRBD2 matches at 8 bases. The CDR3 consists of 16 residues. Germline trimming cut 4 bases from V and 10 bases from J; bases unmatched to any gene: 16. Per germline, CDR1 SGHDT and CDR2 YYEEEE. In DNA, the CDR3 is TGTGCCAGCAGCGCTGGCGTGTCGGGAGGGACCAGCGAGCAGTTCTTC. It is translated as CASSAGVSGGTSEQFF.

This chain connects TRBV7-9 to TRBJ2-5; D remains ambiguous. The germline V gene has CDR1 SEHNR and CDR2 FQNEAQ (reference sequence). Trimming left V 7 bases short and J 2 bases short, with 11 bases between. The length of the CDR3 is 13 residues. CDR3 protein: CASTYQIQETQYF. CDR3 sequence (DNA): TGTGCCAGCACTTATCAGATTCAAGAGACCCAGTACTTC.

This chain connects TRBV5-4 to TRBJ1-6; D gene unclear. The CDR3 length is 15 residues. Trimming shortened V by 1 base and J by 6 bases, and 11 bases separated the two germline ends. CDR1 SGHNT and CDR2 YYREEE come from the germline V gene (reference sequence). The CDR3 DNA reads as TGTGCCAGCAGCTTGTCGTGGGGAGGTAATTCACCCCTCCACTTT. Protein product: CASSLSWGGNSPLHF.

V gene TRBV11-2 combines with J gene TRBJ2-1, with 12 bases matching TRBD2. CDR3 length: 16 amino acids. CDR1 SGHAT and CDR2 FQNNGV come from the germline V gene. The V and J ends lost 0 bases and 6 bases, in that order; junction bases with no gene match: 3. The DNA for the CDR3 is TGTGCCAGCAGCTTAGATCTAGCGGGGGGGACCAATGAGCAGTTCTTC. This encodes CASSLDLAGGTNEQFF.

This chain joins TRBV30 and TRBJ2-5, with TRBD1 matching 8 bases. V gave up 2 bases and J gave up 7 bases; unmatched junction bases: 9. Germline V CDR1 and CDR2: GTSNPN, SVGIG (reference sequence). This CDR3 is built from 14 residues. CDR3 DNA sequence: TGTGCCTGGAGTCAAACGACAGGGGCGGGGACCCAGTACTTC. Translation gives CAWSQTTGAGTQYF.

The chain joins TRBV18 to TRBJ2-2; 9 bases match TRBD1. Germline V lookup: CDR1 KGHSH, CDR2 LQKENI. The CDR3 runs to 16 residues. J was trimmed by 3 bases and V by 2 bases; bases with no gene match: 4. The chain's CDR3 is CASSPRQGVDTGELFF. The CDR3 coding sequence is TGTGCCAGCTCACCAAGACAGGGGGTGGACACCGGGGAGCTGTTTTTT.

The chain uses TRBV28 and TRBJ2-7, with 9 bases that match TRBD1. The CDR3 is made up of 13 amino acids. The germline CDR1 and CDR2 sequences are MDHEN and SYDVKM. V lost 6 bases, J lost 9 bases, and 9 bases stayed unmatched. CDR3 sequence reads: CASSLGQGTAQYF. The DNA of the CDR3 is TGTGCCAGCAGCCTAGGACAGGGGACCGCGCAGTACTTC. Full variable domain (missing parts from reference TRBV28 and TRBJ2-7): DVKVTQSSRYLVKRTGEKVFLECVQDMDHENMFWYRQDPGLGLRLIYFSYDVKMKEKGDIPEGYSVSREKKERFSLILESASTNQTSMYLCASSLGQGTAQYFGPGTRLTVT.